This paragraph reports one T cell receptor beta chain. Its specificity is not known. This entry belongs to a study of cytomegalovirus exposure and HLA in healthy donors. As for the study in general: Sequencing of approximately 190 million T cells in an earlier analysis found roughly 120 million unique TCR beta sequences. General study results and limits: A later analysis found most CMV-associated TCR beta chains apparently HLA-restricted.

It was with 60 Vbeta and 13 Jbeta primers that the PCR ran. Clones were sequenced by immunoSEQ multiplex PCR, and TCRdb holds only the in-frame ones, with some missing. The sample lists tens of thousands of clones; 65% to 85% were seen once. V lost 3 bases to trimming and J lost 7 bases; unmatched junction nucleotides: 5. This CDR3 has 15 residues. Germline V gives CDR1 SNHLY, CDR2 FYNNEI. The specimen was PBMCs. The chain recombines TRBV2 with TRBJ2-1; 11 positions agree with TRBD2. This clonotype was obtained from a male donor in good health and CMV-seronegative. The CDR3: CASSERSGGANEQFF. CDR3 nucleotide sequence: TGTGCCAGCAGTGAGCGTAGCGGGGGGGCGAATGAGCAGTTCTTC.